Listed below are T cell receptor beta chains from one sample, sequenced in a study of CD8 T cells in ankylosing spondylitis. TCRdb used MiXCR to reprocess the 5' RACE reads, holding one entry per CDR3 protein. The profile shows 240,000 or so distinct CDR3 sequences, 8% to 9.5% of them singletons. The sample was blood, either unsorted or a sorted T cell fraction (not recorded which). All receptors come from a male donor with ankylosing spondylitis or in good health (not recorded which). Both conserved end residues are part of each CDR3.

V gene: TRBV19; J gene: TRBJ2-2; CDR3 protein: CASSRGYSNGELFF
V gene: TRBV20-1; J gene: TRBJ1-2; CDR3 protein: CSASDRGSTF
V gene: TRBV7-6; J gene: TRBJ2-7; CDR3 protein: CAILHGDGRDRMHYEQYF
V gene: TRBV5-1; J gene: TRBJ2-7; CDR3 protein: CASSSGAAYEQYF
V gene: TRBV19; J gene: TRBJ2-6; CDR3 protein: CASTDRVNAGANVLTF
V gene: TRBV11-1; J gene: TRBJ2-6; CDR3 protein: CASSTGQAFDSGANVLTF
V gene: TRBV7-2; J gene: TRBJ2-7; CDR3 protein: CASSWWESSYEQYF
V gene: TRBV5-1; J gene: TRBJ1-2; CDR3 protein: CASSLGTESSGGSVYGYTF
V gene: TRBV20-1; J gene: TRBJ1-2; CDR3 protein: CSAKEDLYGYTF
V gene: TRBV5-6; J gene: TRBJ2-3; CDR3 protein: CASSHMDGGRTQYF
V gene: TRBV12-3/TRBV12-4; J gene: TRBJ2-1; CDR3 protein: CASSLTSGRAGGEQFF
V gene: TRBV20-1; J gene: TRBJ2-5; CDR3 protein: CSAGLAGVEETQYF
V gene: TRBV29-1; J gene: TRBJ2-1; CDR3 protein: CSVVSYNEQFF
V gene: TRBV9; J gene: TRBJ2-7; CDR3 protein: CASSVVGQPYEQYF
V gene: TRBV5-1; J gene: TRBJ2-3; CDR3 protein: CASSLGTIVGSTDTQYF
V gene: TRBV7-3; J gene: TRBJ2-1; CDR3 protein: CASRQTGGHNNEQFF
V gene: TRBV20-1; J gene: TRBJ2-1; CDR3 protein: CSARDTASGGRYNEQFF
V gene: TRBV20-1; J gene: TRBJ1-5; CDR3 protein: CSARGDRSQPQHF
V gene: TRBV7-2; J gene: TRBJ2-1; CDR3 protein: CASSFASLAGGPLEQFF
V gene: TRBV5-1; J gene: TRBJ1-4; CDR3 protein: CASSSGQGNEKLFF
V gene: TRBV29-1; J gene: TRBJ2-3; CDR3 protein: CSVDAQGTDTQYF
V gene: TRBV5-1; J gene: TRBJ2-3; CDR3 protein: CASSTGTVDTQYF
V gene: TRBV18; J gene: TRBJ2-3; CDR3 protein: CASSPGTRTRGSTQYF
V gene: TRBV9; J gene: TRBJ1-1; CDR3 protein: CASSPRQGVNTEAFF
V gene: TRBV6-5; J gene: TRBJ2-7; CDR3 protein: CASRRDYEQYF
V gene: TRBV3-1; J gene: TRBJ1-2; CDR3 protein: CASSPGQGVWGYTF
V gene: TRBV9; J gene: TRBJ1-1; CDR3 protein: CASSVAGGMLNTEAFF